The clone carrying this T cell receptor beta chain was found once. Its antigen is unidentified. This specimen belongs to a study of cytomegalovirus exposure and HLA in healthy donors. The PCR used 60 Vbeta and 13 Jbeta primers. Generated by immunoSEQ multiplex PCR, the TCRdb table keeps only in-frame clones and is missing some. The sample contains 250,000 or so clones, 92% of which appear only once. Findings of the study overall: V- and J-gene trimming in TCR beta was tied to a missense DCLRE1C variant by an analysis performed later. The only immune exposure information that was available was CMV serostatus. Common viral pathogens were later found to be apparently linked to several of the most significant clusters.

Sequencing was done on a sample of PBMCs. This sequence was found in a girl aged 2 to 10 in good health and CMV-seronegative.

The CDR3: CASRVLAGGQGEQFF. As DNA, the CDR3 is TGTGCCAGCAGGGTACTAGCGGGGGGGCAGGGTGAGCAGTTCTTC. The chain links TRBV6-4 to TRBJ2-1; 13 positions agree with TRBD2. The CDR3 totals 15 residues. V dropped 6 bases and J dropped 9; count of bases not matched to a gene: 8. CDR1 is MRHNA, CDR2 SNTAGT, per germline.